This T cell receptor (beta chain) comes out of a study of blood T cell repertoires in COVID-19. Looking at the study overall: Sites across the United States, Italy and Spain contributed samples from acute and convalescent COVID-19. PBMCs, B-cell-depleted T cells, or T cells were the source of the cDNA or gDNA that made up the material.

From germline, CDR1 is MDHEN and CDR2 SYDVKM. Trimming removed 6 bases at V and 4 bases at J, with 12 bases between. This CDR3 has 13 residues. Source study methods: Amplification with reference gene primers provided the estimates of nucleated cell counts. The assay was immunoSEQ multiplex PCR, and TCRdb's table has in-frame clones only and misses some. The V and J calls and clone size are taken from that table; D and trimming were inferred from the DNA. This table holds about 250,000 clones, around 82% found once. This rearrangement joins TRBV28 to TRBJ1-2; TRBD1 might be the D (6 bases). The sample consisted of peripheral blood. The TCR originated in a man aged 45-65 years with active or convalescent COVID-19. CDR3 coding DNA: TGTGCCAGCAGCCAAGGGGGGGGCTATGGCTACACCTTC. Its translation: CASSQGGGYGYTF.